The sequence of this TCR beta chain was determined in a study of cytomegalovirus exposure and HLA in healthy donors. A remark on this clone: What it binds is unknown.

The V and J ends lost 4 bases and 5 bases, in that order; junction bases with no gene match: 6. The CDR3 covers 15 residues. Germline V gene sequence: CDR1 SGHNT, CDR2 YYREEE (reference sequence). Study results and caveats: Altogether, 150 to 200 TCR beta chains were recorded as cytomegalovirus-associated. When analyzed later, a missense DCLRE1C variant was found to be linked to TCR beta V- and J-gene trimming. When a later analysis was performed, an Asian-associated ancestry cluster reportedly had fewer N-insertions than the roughly 730-donor mean. Reports state that TCR beta sequences accurately predicted most subjects' HLA-A and HLA-B alleles.

In the PCR, 60 Vbeta and 13 Jbeta primers were used. Profiled with immunoSEQ multiplex PCR; TCRdb holds only in-frame clones, not every one. Here the sample spans around 180,000 clones, 78% being singletons. The chain employs TRBV5-4 and TRBJ2-1; 10 bases map to TRBD1. Sequencing used PBMCs. This sequence was found in a woman aged 45-65 years in good health and CMV-seropositive. CDR3 bases: TGTGCCAGCAGCCAGACAGGGGGCAGGAACAATGAGCAGTTCTTC. Amino acid sequence: CASSQTGGRNNEQFF.